These 10 T cell receptor beta chains were sequenced from one sample in a study of shared clonotypes between healthy human individuals. Sequencing was performed with immunoSEQ multiplex PCR; in TCRdb, only in-frame clones are kept and a portion is missing. Of 2 million to 3 million clones listed, around 90% are singletons. Sequencing was performed on naive CD4+ T cells sorted from blood. This sample's subset: CD45RA+ positively selected. These TCRs come from a man between 18 and 29 years old in good health.

The table lists this clone with a few counts. The chain employs TRBV2 and TRBJ1-1, with D hard to call. The CDR3 contains 13 residues. Germline values: CDR1 SNHLY, CDR2 FYNNEI. The germline V and J ends were trimmed by 9 bases and 2 bases, with 13 bases remaining between them. The CDR3 sequence is CASSPEGNTEAFF. CDR3 nucleotide sequence: TGTGCCAGTAGCCCGGAGGGCAACACTGAAGCTTTCTTT.

About this clone itself: Other DNA sequences in the sample encode the same CDR3. This chain uses TRBV6-5 with TRBJ1-2; D perhaps matches TRBD1 (6 bases). Germline assignment: CDR1 MNHEY and CDR2 SVGAGI. The CDR3 length is 12 residues. V was shortened by 6 bases and J by 7 bases, with 12 bases between the two germline ends. CDR3 sequence: CASSRGRGGYTF. CDR3 nucleotides: TGTGCCAGCAGCCGGGGCAGGGGTGGCTACACCTTC.

This clone has only one observation. V is TRBV5-4 and J is TRBJ2-1; tentative D call: TRBD1 (6 bases). The germline V gene has CDR1 SGHNT and CDR2 YYREEE (reference sequence). The CDR3 runs to 14 residues. The germline V and J ends were trimmed by 5 bases and 9 bases, with 18 bases remaining between them. CDR3 in amino acids: CASRPTWTVGEQFF. DNA for the CDR3: TGTGCCAGCAGACCGACCTGGACAGTCGGTGAGCAGTTCTTC.

The chain's CDR3 is CASSGKPSTEQFF. CDR3 nucleotides: TGTGCCAGCAGTGGGAAGCCCTCCACTGAGCAGTTCTTC. J is TRBJ2-1 and V is TRBV6-1; the D is unclear. Trimming removed 4 bases from V and 9 bases from J, with 13 bases in between. This CDR3 contains 13 residues. Germline V gene lookup returns CDR1 MNHNS and CDR2 SASEGT.

The gene calls are TRBV5-5 and TRBJ2-7; possibly TRBD2 for D (7 bases). The germline V gene has CDR1 SGHKS and CDR2 YYEKEE (reference sequence). V was pared by 1 base and J by 0 bases, with 11 bases between. The CDR3 loop spans 15 amino acids. The CDR3, as DNA: TGTGCCAGCAGCTTGCAAGGGGGGGGCTCCTACGAGCAGTACTTC. As protein: CASSLQGGGSYEQYF. The variable domain in full, with the rest retrieved from reference TRBV5-5 and TRBJ2-7, is DAGVTQSPTHLIKTRGQQVTLRCSPISGHKSVSWYQQVLGQGPQFIFQYYEKEERGRGNFPDRFSARQFPNYSSELNVNALLLGDSALYLCASSLQGGGSYEQYFGPGTRLTVT.

The chain uses TRBV5-1 and TRBJ1-2; unclear D gene. V was shortened by 8 bases and J by 0 bases, with 14 bases between the two germline ends. CDR1 is SGHRS and CDR2 is YFSETQ in the germline V gene. The CDR3 is 14 residues long. CDR3 protein: CASREETSNYGYTF. As DNA, the CDR3 is TGCGCCAGTCGTGAGGAGACTTCTAACTATGGCTACACCTTC.

In its sample, this clone was seen a few times. The V and J genes are TRBV21-1 and TRBJ2-2; the D call in the table, TRBD2, was not verified against the DNA. TRBV21-1 is termed a pseudogene. CDR3 length: 19 amino acids. The CDR3 loop is CASSHFPLRRERRTGELFF. The CDR3 region has the DNA TGTGCCAGCAGCCACTTTCCCCTTCGGCGGGAGAGGAGAACCGGGGAGCTGTTTTTT.

This chain connects TRBV9 to TRBJ2-2; unclear D gene. V was cut by 7 bases and J by 3 bases, with 13 bases left in between. Per the germline V gene, CDR1 is SGDLS and CDR2 is YYNGEE. This CDR3 has 14 residues. For the CDR3, the DNA is TGTGCCAGCTCTAAGGTTCTGGACACCGGGGAGCTGTTTTTT. It translates to CASSKVLDTGELFF.

This chain connects TRBV23-1 to TRBJ1-5; D may be TRBD1 (6 bases). TRBV23-1 is classed as an ORF, of uncertain function. The length of the CDR3 is 16 residues. Between the trimmed V and J ends, which lost 0 bases and 1 base, there was a span of 10 bases. CDR3 region: CASSQSGRGSNQPQHF. DNA for the CDR3: TGCGCCAGCAGTCAATCGGGGAGGGGGAGCAATCAGCCCCAGCATTTT.

The chain combines TRBV6-5 with TRBJ2-7, with D possibly being TRBD2 (6 bases). V was cut by 6 bases and J by 8 bases, with 17 bases left in between. The CDR3 has 13 residues. Germline V gene data show CDR1 as MNHEY and CDR2 as SVGAGI. In DNA form, the CDR3 reads TGTGCCAGCAGGCGGGACTCCACAAGCAAGCAGTACTTC. Protein: CASRRDSTSKQYF.